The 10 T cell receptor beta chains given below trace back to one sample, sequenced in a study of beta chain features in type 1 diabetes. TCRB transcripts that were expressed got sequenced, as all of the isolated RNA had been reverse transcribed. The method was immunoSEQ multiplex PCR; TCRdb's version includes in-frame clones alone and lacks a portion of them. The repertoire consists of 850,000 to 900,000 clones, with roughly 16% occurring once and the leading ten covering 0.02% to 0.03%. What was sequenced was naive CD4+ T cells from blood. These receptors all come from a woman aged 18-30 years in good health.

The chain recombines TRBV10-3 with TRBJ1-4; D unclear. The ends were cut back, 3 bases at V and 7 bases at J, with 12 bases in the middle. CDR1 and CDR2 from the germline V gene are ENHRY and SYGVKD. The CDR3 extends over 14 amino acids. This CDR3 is CAISEPAVGEKLFF. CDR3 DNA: TGTGCCATCAGTGAACCTGCAGTTGGTGAAAAACTGTTTTTT.

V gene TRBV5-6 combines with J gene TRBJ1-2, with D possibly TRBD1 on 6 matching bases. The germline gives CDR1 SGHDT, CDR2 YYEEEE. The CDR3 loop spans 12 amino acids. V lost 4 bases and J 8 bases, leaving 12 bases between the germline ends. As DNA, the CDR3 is TGTGCCAGCAGCCAGTACAGGGACGGCTACACCTTC. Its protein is CASSQYRDGYTF. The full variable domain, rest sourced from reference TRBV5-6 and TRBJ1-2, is DAGVTQSPTHLIKTRGQQVTLRCSPKSGHDTVSWYQQALGQGPQFIFQYYEEEERQRGNFPDRFSGHQFPNYSSELNVNALLLGDSALYLCASSQYRDGYTFGSGTRLTVV.

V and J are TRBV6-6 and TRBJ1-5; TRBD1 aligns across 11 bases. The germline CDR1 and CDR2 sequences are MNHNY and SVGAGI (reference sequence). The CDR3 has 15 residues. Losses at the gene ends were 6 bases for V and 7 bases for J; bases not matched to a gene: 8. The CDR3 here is CASSPGTGGRQPQHF. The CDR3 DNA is TGTGCCAGCAGCCCCGGGACAGGGGGGAGGCAGCCCCAGCATTTT.

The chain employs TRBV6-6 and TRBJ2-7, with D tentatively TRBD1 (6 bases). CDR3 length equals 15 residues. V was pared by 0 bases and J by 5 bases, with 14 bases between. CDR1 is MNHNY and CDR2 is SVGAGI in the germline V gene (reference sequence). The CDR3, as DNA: TGTGCCAGCAGTTACTCCGACGACAGGACCCACGAGCAGTACTTC. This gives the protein CASSYSDDRTHEQYF.

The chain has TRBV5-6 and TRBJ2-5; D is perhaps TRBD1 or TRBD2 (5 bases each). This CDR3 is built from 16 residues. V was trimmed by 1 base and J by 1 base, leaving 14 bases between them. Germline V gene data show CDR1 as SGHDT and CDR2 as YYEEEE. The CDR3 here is CASSLIGTRAQETQYF. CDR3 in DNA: TGTGCCAGCAGCTTGATCGGGACGCGCGCCCAAGAGACCCAGTACTTC.

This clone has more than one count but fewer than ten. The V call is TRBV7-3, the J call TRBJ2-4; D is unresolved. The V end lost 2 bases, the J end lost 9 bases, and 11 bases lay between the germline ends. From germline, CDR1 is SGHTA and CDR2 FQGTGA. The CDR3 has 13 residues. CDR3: CASSLFFEGIQYF. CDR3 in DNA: TGTGCCAGCAGCTTATTTTTTGAAGGCATTCAGTACTTC. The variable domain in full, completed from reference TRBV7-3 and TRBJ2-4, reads GAGVSQTPSNKVTEKGKYVELRCDPISGHTALYWYRQSLGQGPEFLIYFQGTGAADDSGLPNDRFFAVRPEGSVSTLKIQRTERGDSAVYLCASSLFFEGIQYFGAGTRLSVL.

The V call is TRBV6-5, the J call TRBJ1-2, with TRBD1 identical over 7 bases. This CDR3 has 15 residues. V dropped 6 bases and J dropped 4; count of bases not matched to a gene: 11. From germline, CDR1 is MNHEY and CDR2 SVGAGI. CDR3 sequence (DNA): TGTGCCAGCAGGAGAAAAGGGGGCAAGGGCTATGGCTACACCTTC. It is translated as CASRRKGGKGYGYTF.

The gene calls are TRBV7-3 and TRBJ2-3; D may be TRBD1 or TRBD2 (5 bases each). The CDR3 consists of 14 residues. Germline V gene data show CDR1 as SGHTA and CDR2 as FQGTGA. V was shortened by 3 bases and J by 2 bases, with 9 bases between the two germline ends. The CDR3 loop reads CASSFWGNTDTQYF. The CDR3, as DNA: TGTGCCAGCAGCTTCTGGGGGAACACAGATACGCAGTATTTT. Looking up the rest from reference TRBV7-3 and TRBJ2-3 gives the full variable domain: GAGVSQTPSNKVTEKGKYVELRCDPISGHTALYWYRQSLGQGPEFLIYFQGTGAADDSGLPNDRFFAVRPEGSVSTLKIQRTERGDSAVYLCASSFWGNTDTQYFGPGTRLTVL.

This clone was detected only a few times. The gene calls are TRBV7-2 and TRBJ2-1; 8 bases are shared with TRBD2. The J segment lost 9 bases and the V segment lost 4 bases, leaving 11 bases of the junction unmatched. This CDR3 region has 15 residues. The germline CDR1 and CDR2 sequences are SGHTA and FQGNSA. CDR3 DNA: TGTGCCAGCAGCTCCCAACAGACGAGCGGGGGTGAGCAGTTCTTC. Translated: CASSSQQTSGGEQFF.

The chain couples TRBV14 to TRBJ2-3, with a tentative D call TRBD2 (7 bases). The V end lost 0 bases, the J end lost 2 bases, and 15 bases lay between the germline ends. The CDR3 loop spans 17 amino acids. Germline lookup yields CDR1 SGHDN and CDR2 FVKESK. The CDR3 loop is CASSQDPGGAFTDTQYF. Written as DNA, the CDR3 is TGTGCCAGCAGCCAAGATCCGGGGGGCGCCTTCACAGATACGCAGTATTTT.